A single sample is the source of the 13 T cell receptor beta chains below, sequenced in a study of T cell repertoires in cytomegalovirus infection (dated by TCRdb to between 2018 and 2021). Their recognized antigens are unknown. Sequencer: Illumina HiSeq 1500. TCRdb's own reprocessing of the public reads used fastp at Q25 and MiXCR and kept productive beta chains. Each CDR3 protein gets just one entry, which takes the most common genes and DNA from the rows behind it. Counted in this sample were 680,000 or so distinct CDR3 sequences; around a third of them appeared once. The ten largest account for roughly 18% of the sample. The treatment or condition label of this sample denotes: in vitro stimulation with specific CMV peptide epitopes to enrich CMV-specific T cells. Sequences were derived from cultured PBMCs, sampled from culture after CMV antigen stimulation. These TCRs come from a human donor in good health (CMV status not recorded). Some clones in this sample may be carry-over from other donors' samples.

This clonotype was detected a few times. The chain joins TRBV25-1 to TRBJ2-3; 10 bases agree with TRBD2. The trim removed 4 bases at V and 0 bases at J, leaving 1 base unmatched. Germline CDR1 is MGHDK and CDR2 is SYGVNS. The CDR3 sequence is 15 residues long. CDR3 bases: TGTGCCAGCAGTGCTAGCGGGAGTAGCACAGATACGCAGTATTTT. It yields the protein CASSASGSSTDTQYF.

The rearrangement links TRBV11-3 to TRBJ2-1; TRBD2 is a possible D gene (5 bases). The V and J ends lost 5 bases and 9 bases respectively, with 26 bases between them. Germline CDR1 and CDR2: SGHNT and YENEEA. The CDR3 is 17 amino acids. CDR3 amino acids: CASSLRGSGGHSGEQFF. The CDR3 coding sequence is TGTGCCAGCAGCCTCCGGGGAAGCGGCGGTCACAGTGGTGAGCAGTTCTTC.

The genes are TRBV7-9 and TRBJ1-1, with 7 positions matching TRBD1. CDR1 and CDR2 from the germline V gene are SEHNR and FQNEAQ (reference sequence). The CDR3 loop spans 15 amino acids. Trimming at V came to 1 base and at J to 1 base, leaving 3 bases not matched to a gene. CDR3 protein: CASSLGEGANTEAFF. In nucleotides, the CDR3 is TGTGCCAGCAGCTTAGGGGAGGGGGCGAACACTGAAGCTTTCTTT.

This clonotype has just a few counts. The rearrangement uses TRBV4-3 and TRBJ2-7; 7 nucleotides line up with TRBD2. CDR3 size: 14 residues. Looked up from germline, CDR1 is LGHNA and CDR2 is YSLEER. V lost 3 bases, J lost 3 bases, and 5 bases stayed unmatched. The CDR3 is CASSHGLADYEQYF. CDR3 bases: TGCGCCAGCAGCCATGGGCTAGCGGACTACGAGCAGTACTTC.

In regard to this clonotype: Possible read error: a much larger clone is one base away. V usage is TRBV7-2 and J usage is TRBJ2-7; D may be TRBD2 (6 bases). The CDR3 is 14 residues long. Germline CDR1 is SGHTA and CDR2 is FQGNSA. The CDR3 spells CASSFWGDSYEQHF. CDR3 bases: TGTGCCAGCAGTTTTTGGGGGGACTCCTACGAGCAGCACTTC.

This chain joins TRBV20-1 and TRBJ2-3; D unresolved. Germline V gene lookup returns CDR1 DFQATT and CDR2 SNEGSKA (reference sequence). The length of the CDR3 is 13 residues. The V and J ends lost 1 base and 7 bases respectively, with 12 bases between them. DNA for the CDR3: TGCAGTGCTAGAGTCCCCGAGTTAAATACGCAGTATTTT. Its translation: CSARVPELNTQYF.

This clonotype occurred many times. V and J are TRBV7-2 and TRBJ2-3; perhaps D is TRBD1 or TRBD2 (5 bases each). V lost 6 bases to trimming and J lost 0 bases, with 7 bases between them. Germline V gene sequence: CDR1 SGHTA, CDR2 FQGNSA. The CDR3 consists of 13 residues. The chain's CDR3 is CASRGRSTDTQYF. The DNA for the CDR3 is TGTGCCAGCAGGGGACGGAGCACAGATACGCAGTATTTT.

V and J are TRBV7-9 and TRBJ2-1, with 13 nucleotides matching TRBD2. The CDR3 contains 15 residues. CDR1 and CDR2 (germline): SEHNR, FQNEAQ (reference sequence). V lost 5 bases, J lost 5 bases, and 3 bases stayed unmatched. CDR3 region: CASSVGTSGDNEQFF. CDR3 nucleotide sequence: TGTGCCAGCAGCGTTGGGACTAGCGGGGACAATGAGCAGTTCTTC.

CDR3 protein: CASSLGGTAWREQFF. For the CDR3, the DNA is TGTGCCAGCAGCTTAGGAGGGACTGCCTGGAGGGAGCAGTTCTTC. V and J are TRBV7-8 and TRBJ2-1; TRBD2 is a possible D gene (6 bases). This CDR3 comprises 15 residues. The germline V gene has CDR1 SGHVS and CDR2 FQNEAQ. Trimming shortened V by 1 base and J by 10 bases, and 17 bases separated the two germline ends.

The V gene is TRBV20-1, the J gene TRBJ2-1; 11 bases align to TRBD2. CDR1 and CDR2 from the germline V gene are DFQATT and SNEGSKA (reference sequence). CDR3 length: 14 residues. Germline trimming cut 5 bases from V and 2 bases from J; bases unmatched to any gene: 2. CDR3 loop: CSAPGLAAYNEQFF. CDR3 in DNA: TGCAGTGCTCCGGGACTAGCGGCCTACAATGAGCAGTTCTTC.

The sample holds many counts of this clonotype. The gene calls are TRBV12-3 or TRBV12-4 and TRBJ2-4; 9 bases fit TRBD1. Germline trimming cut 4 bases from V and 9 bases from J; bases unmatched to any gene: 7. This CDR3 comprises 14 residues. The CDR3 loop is CASSSRDRVGIQYF. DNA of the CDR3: TGTGCCAGCAGTTCCCGGGACAGGGTCGGCATTCAGTACTTC.

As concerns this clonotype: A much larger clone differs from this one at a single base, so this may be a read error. The CDR3 reads CASSLVDEKLFF. The CDR3 bases are TGTGCCAGCAGCTTAGTTGATGAAAAACTGTTTTTT. This chain uses TRBV7-4 with TRBJ1-4; D not certain. The length of the CDR3 is 12 residues. Per germline, CDR1 SGHVT and CDR2 SQSDAQ. V lost 1 base and J 6 bases, leaving 3 bases between the germline ends.

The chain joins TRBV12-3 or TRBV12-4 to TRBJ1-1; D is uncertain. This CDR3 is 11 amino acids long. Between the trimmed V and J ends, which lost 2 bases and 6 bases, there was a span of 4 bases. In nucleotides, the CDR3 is TGTGCCAGCAGTTTATATGCTGAAGCTTTCTTT. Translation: CASSLYAEAFF.